This T cell receptor (beta chain) was sequenced for a study of T cells after yellow fever vaccination (dated by TCRdb to the late 2010s). Concerning the study at large: Libraries from fractions with low cell numbers were prepared with the SMART-Seq v4 Ultra Low Input RNA kit. Blood was drawn at multiple timepoints before and after primary and secondary immunization, with bulk PBMC replicates and cell subsets isolated. Two healthy male donors, one aged 18 to 30 and one aged 30 to 39 years, were included in the cohort. Bulk TCR alpha and beta repertoires were sequenced longitudinally to track T-cell clones before and after primary and booster YFV17D yellow fever vaccination.

The treatment or condition label here, explained by the study, means: live attenuated yellow fever vaccine strain. PBMCs were isolated from peripheral blood using a standard Ficoll-Paque protocol. CD4 and CD8 T-cell fractions were isolated with Dynabeads CD4 and CD8 positive selection kits. TriZol was used to extract RNA from bulk PBMCs, CD4 and CD8 fractions, and dextramer-positive and dextramer-negative fractions. This clonotype was seen more than once but under ten times. The antigen it recognizes is unknown. Base qualities are missing; no much larger clone stands one base away. TCR cDNA was made using 5'RACE template switching, a step that added a universal primer site and unique molecular identifiers. Priming for cDNA synthesis came from both the TCR alpha and TCR beta constant segments. Libraries were amplified in two PCR steps, with sample barcodes and sequencing adapters added in the second step. Libraries were sequenced on Illumina HiSeq 2500 (2x100 bp) or NovaSeq (2x150 bp). As for how the authors treated the data: MIGEC handled demultiplexing of reads and collapsing into UMI consensus sequences, while MiXCR performed V(D)J alignment. Using edgeR on replicate PBMC samples, clonotypes were called vaccine-responding if FDR was below 0.01 and the log2 fold change was above 5 up to day 15. Each bulk clonotype was labeled CD4 or CD8 based on which sequenced repertoire, CD4 or CD8, contained the clonotype at higher abundance. TCRdb reworked the public reads: Q25 trimming with fastp, MiXCR clone assembly, productive beta chains retained. Each record represents a unique CDR3 protein, reported with the most common genes and DNA among its rows. These V and J calls derive from TCRdb rather than the authors' analysis. The sample table shows about 110,000 distinct CDR3 sequences, and roughly 8.9% are seen once. In total, the top ten clones hold around 25% of the sample.

Results and caveats for the whole study, not just this receptor: After the booster, most of the clones that had expanded following primary vaccination were detected again (almost 98% of CD4 and around 90% of CD8), which suggests that memory was broadly maintained. Because abundant contaminating clonotypes from the bulk population could be contained in FACS-sorted repertoires, computational filtering was required. Compared with the primary T-cell response, the secondary T-cell response was faster but weaker, reaching its peak on day 5 rather than on day 15. The study included only two donors, which limits how far the findings can be generalized. A small fraction of clonotypes appeared in both the CD4 and CD8 compartments, likely as a result of convergent recombination.

The sequence was obtained from a man younger than 45 who received the YFV17D yellow fever vaccine. Here the sequenced sample was CD8+ T cells sorted from PBMCs, taken 45 days after the yellow fever booster vaccination.

The DNA is TGTGCCAGTAGTTACGGATTCACTGAAGCTTTCTTT. This codes for CASSYGFTEAFF. The sequence links TRBV19 to TRBJ1-1; the D gene assignment is ambiguous. Spanning cysteine to phenylalanine, the CDR3 consists of 12 amino acids. CDR3 DNA is the only sequence kept; it has 36 bases, read in frame from the first base. Trimming costs V 5 bases and J 4 bases, and their ends lie 8 bases apart. The germline V gene (reference sequence) sets CDR1 to LNHDA and CDR2 to SQIVND.